This entry describes one TCR beta chain. The data originate from a study of blood T cell repertoires in COVID-19. Study context: PBMCs, B-cell-depleted T cells, or T cells were the source of the cDNA or gDNA that made up the material.

TCRdb's table, derived via immunoSEQ multiplex PCR, lists solely in-frame clones and lacks some. The table lists about 220,000 clones, over 75% of them singletons. The germline V gene encodes CDR1 LNHDA and CDR2 SQIVND (reference sequence). The length of the CDR3 is 15 residues. Trimming shortened V by 3 bases and J by 5 bases, and 16 bases separated the two germline ends. J is TRBJ2-5 and V is TRBV19; possibly TRBD2 for D (6 bases). The TCR sequence derives from a human donor in a cohort sampled during active COVID-19. The sequenced sample was peripheral blood. As DNA, the CDR3 is TGTGCCAGTAGTATCGGGAGCGCTGACTTTGAGACCCAGTACTTC. Translating it yields CASSIGSADFETQYF.